What follows describes a single TCR beta chain. This clonotype showed up many times. It has no known antigen specificity. No quality values exist for individual bases; no much larger clone is one base distant. These data originate in a study of early T cells in non-severe SARS-CoV-2 infection (dated by TCRdb to the early 2020s). Background for the entire study: TCR sequencing used bulk RNA from unsorted whole blood, so alpha and beta chains could not be paired. The research as a whole found: VDJdb matching was skewed toward anti-spike CD8 responses and likely underestimated virus-specific expansions by missing private and CD4 specificities.

This was a case-control study nested in a cohort of healthcare workers in London, UK, who had nasopharyngeal swab PCR tests and blood samples taken every week. Healthcare workers were enrolled in the week of the UK lockdown, from 23 to 31 March 2020, and were followed every week for up to roughly 15 weeks. From a lookup of the germline V gene, CDR1 and CDR2 are MNHNS and SASEGT. From the cysteine up to the phenylalanine, the CDR3 has a length of 13 residues. Here the CDR3 DNA is all that survives: 39 bases in frame from base 1. V and J are truncated by 7 bases and 15 bases respectively, leaving an intervening sequence of 22 bases. Library construction relied on 5' RACE. Sequencing was carried out with a NextSeq 500. To correct for sequencing error and PCR bias, the TCR library protocol tagged individual cDNA molecules with unique molecular identifiers. TCR alpha and beta chains were both sequenced, and the abundances of alpha and beta sequences in each sample were closely correlated with each other. Per the source publication's procedure: Decombinator V4 was used to annotate the V gene, J gene and CDR3 of the TCR sequences. TCRs were defined as expanded if a significant change between any two time points was detected under a Poisson model with p below 0.0001. TCR abundances were normalised to the total number of TCRs sequenced per sample and were expressed as counts per million. MAIT TCRs were defined by TRAV1-2 paired with TRAJ12, TRAJ20 or TRAJ33, and iNKT TCRs by TRAV10 paired with TRAJ18. VDJdb, accessed on 1 November 2021, was searched for TCRs annotated for CMV, EBV and SARS-CoV-2, and TCRs annotated for more than one antigen were excluded. TCRdb cleaned the public reads at Q25 with fastp, built clones with MiXCR and kept in-frame beta chains. Merged by CDR3 protein, the rows form single entries marked with the most common genes and DNA. The V and J calls and clone size come from TCRdb's table, not from the authors' own analysis. For this sample there are approximately 73,000 distinct CDR3 sequences; roughly 13% appear just once. The ten largest clones add up to 0.95% to 1.3% of the sample.

Input material: whole blood. The origin of this receptor is an adult who was a healthcare worker with PCR-confirmed SARS-CoV-2 infection or an uninfected control (not recorded which). The V and J segments used are TRBV6-1 and TRBJ2-1; perhaps TRBD2 is the D gene, with 6 bases matching. CDR3 protein: CASTPTSFGPPFF. The bases read TGTGCCAGCACGCCGACTAGTTTTGGGCCTCCGTTCTTC.